This TCR beta chain derives from a study of shared clonotypes between healthy human individuals. Overall study: Researchers assigned three CD4 naive, three CD4 memory, two CD8 naive and one CD8 memory plate to each donor. General study findings and limits: Naive CD4 clonotype sharing across a few donors was around 5%.

Concerning this clone: Its target is not known.

Germline lookup yields CDR1 SNHLY and CDR2 FYNNEI. V shed 2 bases and J 2 bases; nucleotides not matched to a gene: 6. This CDR3 contains 16 residues. Sequencing was performed with immunoSEQ multiplex PCR; in TCRdb, only in-frame clones are kept and a portion is missing. This sample has approximately 1.5 million clones, with around 98.5% found just once. This clonotype was obtained from a man aged 25 to 45 in good health. Sequences were obtained from naive CD4+ T cells sorted from blood. Subset of the sample: CD45RA+ positively selected. The rearrangement joins TRBV2 to TRBJ1-5; 7 bases map to TRBD1. Written as DNA, the CDR3 is TGTGCCAGCAGTGAAAGCGACAGGGCTGGCAATCAGCCCCAGCATTTT. Amino acid sequence: CASSESDRAGNQPQHF. Drawing the rest from reference TRBV2 and TRBJ1-5, the complete variable domain is EPEVTQTPSHQVTQMGQEVILRCVPISNHLYFYWYRQILGQKVEFLVSFYNNEISEKSEIFDDQFSVERPDGSNFTLKIRSTKLEDSAMYFCASSESDRAGNQPQHFGDGTRLSIL.